The 32 T cell receptor beta chains reported below all come from one sample, sequenced in a study of blood T cell repertoires in COVID-19. Clones were read by immunoSEQ multiplex PCR, and TCRdb kept only the in-frame ones, dropping some. The sample carries 180,000 or so clones, around 85% recorded once. Source material: peripheral blood. The receptors stem from a person aged 70 to 79 with COVID-19, enrolled during active disease.

The CDR3 bases are TGTGCCAGCAGTCTTCAGGGGGCGCTTTATGAGCAGTTCTTC. Amino acids: CASSLQGALYEQFF. This chain connects TRBV6-6 to TRBJ2-1, with TRBD1 matching 8 bases. V gave up 5 bases and J gave up 8 bases; unmatched junction bases: 8. Germline-derived CDR1 and CDR2 are MNHNY and SVGAGI (reference sequence). The CDR3 is made up of 14 amino acids.

This clone appeared once. This chain joins TRBV4-3 and TRBJ1-2; 7 nucleotides agree with TRBD1. There are 14 residues in the CDR3. CDR1 and CDR2 from the germline V gene are LGHNA and YSLEER. With 5 bases clipped from V and 4 bases from J, the junction kept 7 bases outside the gene matches. The CDR3 coding sequence is TGCGCCAGCAGCAGCAGGGGGTCGGGCTATGGCTACACCTTC. This translates into CASSSRGSGYGYTF.

V gene TRBV6-5 combines with J gene TRBJ2-2, with 7 positions matching TRBD2. Germline CDR1 reads MNHEY; CDR2 reads SVGAGI. There are 15 residues in the CDR3. Trimming removed 6 bases from V and 4 bases from J; junction bases left unmatched: 8. CDR3 nucleotide sequence: TGTGCCAGCAGCCCCCAGCGGGGTACCACCGGGGAGCTGTTTTTT. Encoded protein: CASSPQRGTTGELFF.

This clone was detected once. CDR3 sequence (DNA): TGTGCCAGCAGCAGACCGGGACAGGGAATAGCAGATACGCAGTATTTT. Protein: CASSRPGQGIADTQYF. This chain joins TRBV5-4 and TRBJ2-3; 9 bases agree with TRBD1. The CDR3 is 16 residues long. Germline V gene lookup returns CDR1 SGHNT and CDR2 YYREEE (reference sequence). Germline trimming cut 4 bases from V and 4 bases from J; bases unmatched to any gene: 10.

The chain combines TRBV7-9 with TRBJ1-1; D call uncertain. The V gene's germline CDR1 is SEHNR and CDR2 FQNEAQ (reference sequence). Trimming left V 6 bases short and J 3 bases short, with 23 bases between. The length of the CDR3 is 17 residues. DNA of the CDR3: TGTGCCAGCAGTTCGCATTTTGACCTAGTAGCCCACACTGAAGCTTTCTTT. This encodes CASSSHFDLVAHTEAFF.

The chain combines TRBV11-2 with TRBJ1-3, with unresolved D. V shed 2 bases and J shed 0 bases, with 8 bases lying between them. CDR1 SGHAT and CDR2 FQNNGV come from the germline V gene. The CDR3 is 15 amino acids. CDR3 loop: CASSLRSVSGNTIYF. The CDR3 coding sequence is TGTGCCAGCAGCTTACGTTCGGTCTCTGGAAACACCATATATTTT.

This rearrangement joins TRBV9 to TRBJ2-1, with 10 nucleotides matching TRBD2. The CDR3 sequence is 14 residues long. CDR1 and CDR2 from the germline V gene are SGDLS and YYNGEE. CDR3 protein: CASGRAKGYNEQFF. The CDR3 nucleotides read TGTGCAAGCGGGAGGGCTAAGGGGTACAATGAGCAGTTCTTC.

The V gene is TRBV2, the J gene TRBJ2-7; possible D gene TRBD1, 5 bases. The CDR3 has 14 amino acids. V gave up 7 bases and J gave up 4 bases, with 17 bases separating them. Germline V gives CDR1 SNHLY, CDR2 FYNNEI. CDR3 DNA: TGTGCCAGCAACCTAAAGGGGTGGGTTTACGAGCAGTACTTC. Encoded protein: CASNLKGWVYEQYF. The full variable domain, rest sourced from reference TRBV2 and TRBJ2-7, is EPEVTQTPSHQVTQMGQEVILRCVPISNHLYFYWYRQILGQKVEFLVSFYNNEISEKSEIFDDQFSVERPDGSNFTLKIRSTKLEDSAMYFCASNLKGWVYEQYFGPGTRLTVT.

The chain couples TRBV7-8 to TRBJ2-7; D is perhaps TRBD2 (6 bases). The ends were cut back, 0 bases at V and 4 bases at J, with 10 bases in the middle. This CDR3 has 14 amino acids. Looked up from germline, CDR1 is SGHVS and CDR2 is FQNEAQ. The CDR3 region has the DNA TGTGCCAGCAGCTTAGCCAGGGACTCGTACGAGCAGTACTTC. Translating it yields CASSLARDSYEQYF.

The V call is TRBV11-2, the J call TRBJ1-5; no definite D call. The CDR3 is 12 residues long. Germline-derived CDR1 and CDR2 are SGHAT and FQNNGV. V lost 5 bases to trimming and J lost 9 bases, with 11 bases between them. CDR3: CASSPQNGPQHF. CDR3 DNA: TGTGCCAGCAGCCCCCAGAATGGGCCCCAGCATTTT. The variable domain in full, completed from reference TRBV11-2 and TRBJ1-5, reads EAGVAQSPRYKIIEKRQSVAFWCNPISGHATLYWYQQILGQGPKLLIQFQNNGVVDDSQLPKDRFSAERLKGVDSTLKIQPAKLEDSAVYLCASSPQNGPQHFGDGTRLSIL.

This chain uses TRBV5-4 with TRBJ2-2, with a tentative D call TRBD1 (5 bases). This CDR3 has 13 amino acids. V shed 4 bases and J shed 6 bases, with 10 bases lying between them. Per germline, CDR1 SGHNT and CDR2 YYREEE (reference sequence). The CDR3 loop is CASSQPRAGELFF. The DNA of the CDR3 is TGTGCCAGCAGCCAGCCCAGGGCCGGGGAGCTGTTTTTT.

This clone has only one observation. The chain links TRBV2 to TRBJ1-2; D perhaps matches TRBD1 (5 bases). V was cut by 4 bases and J by 7 bases, with 19 bases left in between. The CDR3 consists of 15 residues. CDR1 and CDR2 from the germline V gene are SNHLY and FYNNEI. CDR3 region: CASSAGDFKAGGYTF. The CDR3 bases are TGTGCCAGCAGTGCCGGGGACTTTAAAGCGGGTGGCTACACCTTC.

This clone has a single count. The chain combines TRBV12-3 or TRBV12-4 with TRBJ1-6; D gene unclear. The CDR3 contains 13 residues. V gave up 7 bases and J gave up 6 bases, with 10 bases separating them. CDR3 nucleotides: TGTGCCAGCACTAAGTTCGGTAATTCACCCCTCCACTTT. It translates to CASTKFGNSPLHF.

V is TRBV7-3 and J is TRBJ2-5, with TRBD1 identical over 8 bases. The V and J ends lost 3 bases and 5 bases, in that order; junction bases with no gene match: 11. CDR3 length equals 16 residues. The germline V gene has CDR1 SGHTA and CDR2 FQGTGA. The CDR3 bases are TGTGCCAGCAGCTTGAAGGGACAGGCCCCCGGCGAGACCCAGTACTTC. Protein sequence: CASSLKGQAPGETQYF.

This chain uses TRBV4-1 with TRBJ2-2, with D tentatively TRBD1 (5 bases). Trimming took 1 base from V and 3 from J, leaving 6 bases between them. The CDR3 runs to 14 residues. Germline values: CDR1 MGHRA, CDR2 YSYEKL. The CDR3 DNA follows: TGCGCCAGCAGCCAAGTAGGGGACACCGGGGAGCTGTTTTTT. The encoded protein is CASSQVGDTGELFF.

This rearrangement joins TRBV4-3 to TRBJ2-7; D perhaps matches TRBD1 (5 bases). V was clipped by 0 bases and J by 5 bases, with 14 bases between them. This CDR3 comprises 15 residues. The germline gives CDR1 LGHNA, CDR2 YSLEER. This chain's CDR3 is CASSQEYSGYHEQYF. The DNA of the CDR3 is TGCGCCAGCAGCCAAGAATACTCAGGGTACCACGAGCAGTACTTC.

To note about this clone: The junction does not match germline at one end; this may be a read error. The chain employs TRBV5-5 and TRBJ2-7; no definite D call. Per the germline V gene, CDR1 is SGHKS and CDR2 is YYEKEE (reference sequence). This CDR3 spans 13 amino acids. CDR3 sequence reads: CASSYPKSYGQYF. DNA of the CDR3: TGTGCCAGCAGCTACCCGAAATCATACGGGCAGTACTTC.

The gene calls are TRBV5-4 and TRBJ2-5; weak D call: TRBD1 (5 bases). The CDR3 length is 13 residues. Germline CDR1 and CDR2: SGHNT and YYREEE (reference sequence). The V end lost 2 bases, the J end lost 5 bases, and 10 bases lay between the germline ends. The CDR3 loop reads CASSFTGEETQYF. The CDR3 DNA reads as TGTGCCAGCAGCTTCACAGGAGAGGAGACCCAGTACTTC.

The rearrangement joins TRBV5-1 to TRBJ2-4, with 14 nucleotides matching TRBD2. This CDR3 region has 20 residues. V gave up 2 bases and J gave up 3 bases; unmatched junction bases: 13. CDR1 is SGHRS and CDR2 is YFSETQ in the germline V gene. The chain's CDR3 is CASSFTPGLAGERGKNIQYF. CDR3 DNA sequence: TGCGCCAGCAGCTTCACACCGGGACTAGCGGGAGAGCGGGGCAAAAACATTCAGTACTTC.

This chain links TRBV7-2 with TRBJ2-5, with 11 bases aligning to TRBD2. CDR3 length equals 17 residues. V gave up 0 bases and J gave up 2 bases; unmatched junction bases: 5. From germline, CDR1 is SGHTA and CDR2 FQGNSA. CDR3 region: CASSLARPSGGQETQYF. The CDR3 DNA reads as TGTGCCAGCAGCTTAGCAAGGCCTAGCGGGGGGCAAGAGACCCAGTACTTC.

V usage is TRBV18 and J usage is TRBJ2-5; the D gene is possibly TRBD2 (6 bases). The CDR3 is 15 amino acids. V lost 8 bases to trimming and J lost 2 bases, with 18 bases between them. Looked up from germline, CDR1 is KGHSH and CDR2 is LQKENI. CDR3 nucleotides: TGTGCCAGCCGGAAGACCGGGAGCCCTCAAGAGACCCAGTACTTC. It is translated as CASRKTGSPQETQYF.

The J gene is TRBJ2-5, the V gene TRBV29-1; 10 bases are a match to TRBD1. Per germline, CDR1 SQVTM and CDR2 ANQGSEA. The CDR3 is 15 amino acids. Trimming removed 6 bases from V and 1 base from J; junction bases left unmatched: 8. The CDR3 sequence: CSVVLWTGGQETQYF. The CDR3, as DNA: TGCAGCGTCGTTCTCTGGACAGGGGGCCAAGAGACCCAGTACTTC.

The rearrangement links TRBV7-8 to TRBJ2-1; D perhaps matches TRBD2 (6 bases). V was pared by 5 bases and J by 7 bases, with 15 bases between. CDR3 size: 14 residues. The germline CDR1 and CDR2 sequences are SGHVS and FQNEAQ. The CDR3 loop reads CASSTTGLLNEQFF. The CDR3 nucleotides read TGTGCCAGCAGCACTACGGGACTCCTAAATGAGCAGTTCTTC.

V is TRBV19 and J is TRBJ1-5; 7 nucleotides align to TRBD1. Looked up from germline, CDR1 is LNHDA and CDR2 is SQIVND (reference sequence). V shed 5 bases, J shed 4 bases, and the junction held 8 bases outside the gene matches. The CDR3 runs to 15 residues. CDR3 nucleotide sequence: TGTGCCAGTAGTGGGACAGCTGAGCCGAATCAGCCCCAGCATTTT. Residues: CASSGTAEPNQPQHF.

This clone showed up just once. The rearrangement uses TRBV5-6 and TRBJ2-3, with 7 bases matching TRBD2. This CDR3 has 16 residues. Germline-derived CDR1 and CDR2 are SGHDT and YYEEEE. Losses at the gene ends were 4 bases for V and 5 bases for J; bases not matched to a gene: 13. CDR3: CASSPLQRDLRDTQYF. The CDR3 coding sequence is TGTGCCAGCAGCCCATTACAGCGGGATTTACGAGATACGCAGTATTTT.

This clone showed up just once. The gene calls are TRBV19 and TRBJ1-3; D unclear. Germline V gene data show CDR1 as LNHDA and CDR2 as SQIVND (reference sequence). V lost 3 bases and J lost 0, with 15 bases in between. CDR3 length: 17 amino acids. The chain's CDR3 is CASSIRGGRSSGNTIYF. CDR3 nucleotide sequence: TGTGCCAGTAGTATCAGAGGAGGCAGGAGCTCTGGAAACACCATATATTTT.

This clone came up once. The chain links TRBV9 to TRBJ2-1; maybe TRBD2 (6 bases). Germline assignment: CDR1 SGDLS and CDR2 YYNGEE. The CDR3 extends over 16 amino acids. V was shortened by 4 bases and J by 2 bases, with 16 bases between the two germline ends. The chain's CDR3 is CASSPSIAGTYNEQFF. In DNA form, the CDR3 reads TGTGCCAGCAGCCCATCAATTGCGGGGACCTACAATGAGCAGTTCTTC.

The rearrangement uses TRBV5-8 and TRBJ1-4, with no clear D. V gave up 1 base and J gave up 0 bases, with 7 bases separating them. Germline lookup yields CDR1 SGHTS and CDR2 YDEGEE. The CDR3 length is 15 residues. CDR3 sequence reads: CASSLNGATNEKLFF. The CDR3 nucleotides are TGTGCCAGCAGCTTGAACGGTGCAACTAATGAAAAACTGTTTTTT.

The chain employs TRBV6-2 or TRBV6-3 and TRBJ1-5, with D perhaps TRBD1 (5 bases). This CDR3 has 13 residues. V lost 5 bases and J 4 bases, leaving 9 bases between the germline ends. Germline V CDR1 and CDR2: MNHEY, SVGEGT. This chain's CDR3 is CASSAQGNQPQHF. For the CDR3, the DNA is TGTGCCAGCAGTGCTCAGGGTAATCAGCCCCAGCATTTT.

This clone was recorded only once. The chain couples TRBV3-1 (or the pseudogene TRBV3-2) to TRBJ1-1; D perhaps matches TRBD1 (5 bases). V lost 5 bases, J lost 1 base, and 8 bases lay in between. The CDR3 has 13 residues. Germline CDR1 and CDR2: LGHDT and YNNKEL (reference sequence). This chain's CDR3 is CASSVQANTEAFF. The CDR3 nucleotides are TGTGCCAGCAGCGTACAGGCGAACACTGAAGCTTTCTTT.

The gene calls are TRBV7-2 and TRBJ2-2, with D possibly matching TRBD2 (5 bases). This CDR3 has 15 amino acids. Trimming cost V 6 bases and J 6 bases, with 17 bases left between them. CDR1 and CDR2 from the germline V gene are SGHTA and FQGNSA. CDR3 protein: CASRPVRVSAGELFF. The CDR3 DNA sequence: TGTGCCAGCAGACCCGTGAGGGTTAGCGCCGGGGAGCTGTTTTTT.

The gene calls are TRBV6-5 and TRBJ1-4; 7 nucleotides agree with TRBD1. Germline CDR1 MNHEY, CDR2 SVGAGI. V dropped 6 bases and J dropped 12; count of bases not matched to a gene: 4. This CDR3 contains 11 residues. CDR3 coding DNA: TGTGCCAGCAGGAACAGGGGCGAACTGTTTTTT. Its translation is CASRNRGELFF.